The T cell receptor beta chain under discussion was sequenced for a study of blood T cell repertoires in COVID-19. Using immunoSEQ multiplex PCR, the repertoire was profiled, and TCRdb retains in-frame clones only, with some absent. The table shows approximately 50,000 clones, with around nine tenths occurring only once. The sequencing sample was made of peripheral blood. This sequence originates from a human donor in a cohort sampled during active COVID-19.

In nucleotides, the CDR3 is TGCGCCAGCAGCCAGCCCACTAGCAACTCCGGGGAGCTGTTTTTT. Its protein is CASSQPTSNSGELFF. The chain uses TRBV4-1 and TRBJ2-2; D is perhaps TRBD2 (6 bases). The V end lost 3 bases, the J end lost 6 bases, and 14 bases lay between the germline ends. The CDR3 totals 15 residues. From germline, CDR1 is MGHRA and CDR2 YSYEKL.